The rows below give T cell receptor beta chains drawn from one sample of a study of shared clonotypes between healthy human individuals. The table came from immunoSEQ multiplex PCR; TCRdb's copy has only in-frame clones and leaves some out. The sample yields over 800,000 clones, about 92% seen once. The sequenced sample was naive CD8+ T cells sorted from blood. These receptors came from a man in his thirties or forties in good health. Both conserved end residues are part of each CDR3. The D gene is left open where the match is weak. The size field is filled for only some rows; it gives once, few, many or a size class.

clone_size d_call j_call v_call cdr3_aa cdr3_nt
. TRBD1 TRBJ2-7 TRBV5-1 CASSQDRGLPDEQYF TGCGCCAGCAGCCAAGACAGGGGCCTGCCCGACGAGCAGTACTTC
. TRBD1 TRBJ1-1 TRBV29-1 CSADREVTEAFF TGCAGCGCCGACAGGGAGGTAACTGAAGCTTTCTTT
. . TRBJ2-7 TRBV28 CASTKGGEGYEQYF TGTGCCAGCACCAAAGGGGGGGAAGGCTACGAGCAGTACTTC
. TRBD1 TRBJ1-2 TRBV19 CASSLQGAYGYTF TGTGCCAGTAGTCTTCAGGGGGCGTACGGCTACACCTTC
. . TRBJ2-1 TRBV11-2 CASSPAPHNEQFF TGTGCCAGCAGCCCCGCGCCCCACAATGAGCAGTTCTTC
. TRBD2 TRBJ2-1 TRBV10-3 CATTSGYDNEQFF TGTGCCACCACTAGCGGCTACGACAATGAGCAGTTCTTC
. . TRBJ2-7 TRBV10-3 CAISESTDRFYEQYF TGTGCCATCAGTGAGTCTACAGATAGGTTCTACGAGCAGTACTTC
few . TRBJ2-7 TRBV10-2 CASILYPGHEQYF TGCGCCAGCATCCTATACCCGGGGCACGAGCAGTACTTC
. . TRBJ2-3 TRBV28 CASTTPLVLLSTWGTQYF TGTGCCAGCACCACGCCCCTCGTACTCCTTTCCACCTGGGGTACGCAGTATTTT
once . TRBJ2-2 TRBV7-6 CASSTTQGRNTGELFF TGTGCCAGCAGCACCACTCAGGGGCGGAACACCGGGGAGCTGTTTTTT
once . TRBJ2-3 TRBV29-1 CSVEDTQYF TGCAGCGTCGAAGATACGCAGTATTTT
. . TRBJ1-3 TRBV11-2 CASSLGNTIYF TGTGCCAGCAGCTTAGGGAACACCATATATTTT
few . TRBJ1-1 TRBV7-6 CASSHSLGEDTEAFF TGTGCCAGCAGCCACTCATTGGGGGAGGACACTGAAGCTTTCTTT
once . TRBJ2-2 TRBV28 CASSPYLIPTGELFF TGTGCCAGCAGTCCTTATTTAATACCGACCGGGGAGCTGTTTTTT
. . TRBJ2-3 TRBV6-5 CASSYPSEGTDTQYF TGTGCCAGCAGTTACCCGTCGGAGGGCACAGATACGCAGTATTTT
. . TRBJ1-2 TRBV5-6 CASSLAEGIGYTF TGTGCCAGCAGCTTGGCGGAGGGGATTGGCTACACCTTC
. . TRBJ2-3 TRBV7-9 CASSLADPIADTQYF TGTGCCAGCAGCTTAGCGGACCCTATAGCAGATACGCAGTATTTT
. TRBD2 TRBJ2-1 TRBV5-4 CASSLGGSSYNEQFF TGTGCCAGCAGCTTGGGCGGGAGCTCCTACAATGAGCAGTTCTTC
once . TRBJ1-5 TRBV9 CASSVGGGGPQHF TGTGCCAGCAGCGTTGGGGGAGGAGGGCCCCAGCATTTT
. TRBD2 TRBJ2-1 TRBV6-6 CASSYSLAEEVEQFF TGTGCCAGCAGTTACTCACTAGCGGAGGAAGTTGAGCAGTTCTTC
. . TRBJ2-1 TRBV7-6 CASSPPGGAGSYNEQFF TGTGCCAGCAGCCCCCCCGGGGGAGCGGGCTCCTACAATGAGCAGTTCTTC
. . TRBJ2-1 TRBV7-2 CASSFPHNEQFF TGTGCCAGCAGCTTCCCCCACAATGAGCAGTTCTTC
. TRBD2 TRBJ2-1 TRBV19 CASIGDSGTVNEQFF TGTGCCAGTATAGGGGATAGCGGGACGGTAAATGAGCAGTTCTTC
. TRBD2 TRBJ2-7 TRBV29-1 CSVGFWRGGTYEQYF TGCAGCGTTGGGTTCTGGAGGGGAGGGACCTACGAGCAGTACTTC
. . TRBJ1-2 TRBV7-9 CASRGGRFYGYTF TGTGCCAGCAGGGGGGGACGGTTCTATGGCTACACCTTC
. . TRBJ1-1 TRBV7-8 CASSLGHKNTEAFF TGTGCCAGCAGCTTAGGCCACAAGAACACTGAAGCTTTCTTT
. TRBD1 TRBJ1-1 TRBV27 CASSSRTGSNTEAFF TGTGCCAGCAGTTCCCGGACAGGGAGTAACACTGAAGCTTTCTTT
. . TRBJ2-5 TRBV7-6 CASSLRPVEETQYF TGTGCCAGCAGCTTACGGCCGGTCGAAGAGACCCAGTACTTC
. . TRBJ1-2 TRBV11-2 CASSLGGPTIAGGYTF TGTGCCAGCAGCTTAGGTGGGCCGACGATCGCGGGGGGCTACACCTTC
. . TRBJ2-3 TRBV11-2 CASSLRRRVEDTQYF TGTGCCAGCAGCTTGAGGCGAAGGGTGGAGGATACGCAGTATTTT
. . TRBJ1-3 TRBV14 CASSQETSVYGNTIYF TGTGCCAGCAGCCAAGAAACGTCCGTCTATGGAAACACCATATATTTT
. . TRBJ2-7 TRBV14 CASSQLTEPSYEQYF TGTGCCAGCAGCCAGCTGACAGAGCCCTCCTACGAGCAGTACTTC
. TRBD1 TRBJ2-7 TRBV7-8 CASSLFQKDRAHYEQYF TGTGCCAGCAGCTTGTTCCAAAAGGACAGGGCCCACTACGAGCAGTACTTC
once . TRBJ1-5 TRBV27 CASSLGPGLQPQHF TGTGCCAGCAGTTTAGGGCCGGGGCTTCAGCCCCAGCATTTT
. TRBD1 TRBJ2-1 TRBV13 CASSEGQGNYEQFF TGTGCCAGCAGCGAGGGACAGGGGAACTATGAGCAGTTCTTC
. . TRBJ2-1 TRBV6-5 CASSYSSGTTVGQFF TGTGCCAGCAGTTACTCGAGCGGGACAACTGTGGGGCAGTTCTTC
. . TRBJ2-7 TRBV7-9 CASSSGDGSIPYEQYF TGTGCCAGCAGCTCGGGGGACGGGAGCATCCCCTACGAGCAGTACTTC
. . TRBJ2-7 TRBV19 CASSIDRGLTYEQYF TGTGCCAGTAGTATAGATCGAGGGCTAACTTACGAGCAGTACTTC
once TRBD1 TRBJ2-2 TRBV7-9 CASSGGTGVTGELFF TGTGCCAGCAGCGGAGGGACAGGGGTCACCGGGGAGCTGTTTTTT
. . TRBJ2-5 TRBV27 CASSSVREYQETQYF TGTGCCAGCAGTTCCGTGAGGGAGTACCAAGAGACCCAGTACTTC
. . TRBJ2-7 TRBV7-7 CASSVGRRNEQYF TGTGCCAGCAGCGTGGGACGGAGAAACGAGCAGTACTTC
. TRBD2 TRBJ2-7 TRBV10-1 CASSERAVAGGEQYF TGCGCCAGCAGTGAAAGGGCGGTAGCGGGAGGCGAGCAGTACTTC
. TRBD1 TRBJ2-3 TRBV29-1 CSVEGQGVSDTQYF TGCAGCGTCGAGGGACAGGGGGTCTCAGATACGCAGTATTTT
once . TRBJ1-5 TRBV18 CASSPETGSGFQPQHF TGTGCCAGCTCACCAGAGACCGGCAGCGGGTTTCAGCCCCAGCATTTT
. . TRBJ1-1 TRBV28 CASSFGLAGQRAFF TGTGCCAGCAGTTTTGGGTTGGCGGGGCAGAGAGCTTTCTTT
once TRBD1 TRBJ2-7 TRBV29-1 CSARDRPYEQYF TGCAGCGCGCGGGACAGGCCTTACGAGCAGTACTTC
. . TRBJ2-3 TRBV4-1 CASSQVPQTDTQYF TGCGCCAGCAGCCAAGTCCCGCAAACAGATACGCAGTATTTT
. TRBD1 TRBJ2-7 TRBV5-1 CASSLATGGLNEQYF TGCGCCAGCAGCTTGGCTACAGGGGGCTTGAACGAGCAGTACTTC
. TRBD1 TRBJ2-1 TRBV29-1 CSAWTGRANNEQFF TGCAGCGCCTGGACAGGCAGGGCCAACAATGAGCAGTTCTTC
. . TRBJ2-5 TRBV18 CASSSGAGETQYF TGTGCCAGCTCATCAGGGGCAGGGGAGACCCAGTACTTC
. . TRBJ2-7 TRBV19 CASSPTGWVAYEQYF TGTGCCAGTAGCCCAACAGGGTGGGTGGCCTACGAGCAGTACTTC
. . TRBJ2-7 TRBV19 CASTSSSGAYEQYF TGTGCCAGTACCTCGAGTAGTGGAGCCTACGAGCAGTACTTC
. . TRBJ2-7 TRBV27 CASSYSRDSYEQYF TGTGCCAGCAGTTATTCCCGGGACTCTTACGAGCAGTACTTC
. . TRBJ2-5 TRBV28 CASSGYQETQYF TGTGCCAGCAGCGGGTACCAAGAGACCCAGTACTTC
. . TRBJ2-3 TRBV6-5 CAAQGGETDTQYF TGTGCCGCCCAAGGGGGGGAGACAGATACGCAGTATTTT
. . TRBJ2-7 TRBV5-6 CASSLSRGEQYF TGTGCCAGCAGCTTGTCCCGAGGCGAGCAGTACTTC
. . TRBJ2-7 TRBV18 CASSPRTFMGAFHEQYF TGTGCCAGCTCACCACGAACTTTTATGGGGGCGTTCCACGAGCAGTACTTC